These 20 T cell receptor beta chains were sequenced from one sample in a study of shared clonotypes between healthy human individuals. The protocol was immunoSEQ multiplex PCR, while the TCRdb copy is restricted to in-frame clones and leaves out a portion. This table holds roughly 2.2 million clones, about 90% found once. The sample comprised naive CD4+ T cells from PBMCs. The subset was: CD45RA+ positively selected. Receptors were obtained from a man between 18 and 35 years old in good health. Some clones in this sample may be carry-over from other donors' samples.

The CDR3 coding sequence is TGTGCCAGAAGCTCAGCGGGAGGGTCCTACGAGCAGTACTTC. This sequence encodes CARSSAGGSYEQYF. This sequence joins TRBV5-3 and TRBJ2-7; 10 positions match TRBD2. TRBV5-3 has ORF status, its function being uncertain. CDR3 size: 14 residues. V trimming: 3 bases; J trimming: 1 base; junction bases outside the gene matches: 1.

The CDR3 reads CASSNGQVGETQYF. CDR3 nucleotide sequence: TGCGCCAGCAGCAACGGACAGGTGGGGGAGACCCAGTACTTC. The chain has TRBV5-1 and TRBJ2-5; the match to TRBD1 covers 7 bases. Germline V CDR1 and CDR2: SGHRS, YFSETQ. Losses at the gene ends were 4 bases for V and 5 bases for J; bases not matched to a gene: 8. This CDR3 spans 14 amino acids.

The CDR3 DNA sequence: TGTGCCAGCAGTCGACAAATAAGGTACAATGAGCAGTTCTTC. Residues: CASSRQIRYNEQFF. V and J are TRBV14 and TRBJ2-1; D gene uncertain. Germline CDR1 is SGHDN and CDR2 is FVKESK. V lost 6 bases and J lost 4, with 13 bases in between. The CDR3 spans 14 residues.

This rearrangement joins TRBV28 to TRBJ1-1; TRBD1 is a possible D gene (6 bases). The germline gives CDR1 MDHEN, CDR2 SYDVKM. The CDR3 is 15 residues long. V lost 8 bases, J lost 3 bases, and 19 bases lay in between. CDR3 in amino acids: CASDSAGTRDTEAFF. The CDR3, as DNA: TGTGCCAGCGACAGCGCGGGGACACGAGACACTGAAGCTTTCTTT. Combining the CDR3 with reference TRBV28 and TRBJ1-1 gives the whole variable domain DVKVTQSSRYLVKRTGEKVFLECVQDMDHENMFWYRQDPGLGLRLIYFSYDVKMKEKGDIPEGYSVSREKKERFSLILESASTNQTSMYLCASDSAGTRDTEAFFGQGTRLTVV.

This clone has only one observation. The rearrangement links TRBV30 to TRBJ2-7; 7 bases map to TRBD1. V shed 6 bases, J shed 0 bases, and the junction held 11 bases outside the gene matches. Germline V gives CDR1 GTSNPN, CDR2 SVGIG (reference sequence). This CDR3 is built from 15 residues. CDR3 DNA: TGTGCCTGCTCCGGGACAGCGAATAGCTCCTACGAGCAGTACTTC. As protein: CACSGTANSSYEQYF.

V gene TRBV28 combines with J gene TRBJ2-7, with TRBD2 identical over 13 bases. The CDR3 runs to 16 residues. V lost 6 bases and J lost 1; bases outside the gene matches: 6. Germline V lookup: CDR1 MDHEN, CDR2 SYDVKM. The CDR3 loop is CASRAPGLAGSYEQYF. The CDR3 region has the DNA TGTGCCAGCAGGGCTCCGGGACTAGCGGGGTCCTACGAGCAGTACTTC.

V is TRBV28 and J is TRBJ1-4; 7 positions match TRBD1. The V and J ends lost 4 bases and 4 bases, in that order; junction bases with no gene match: 6. CDR1 is MDHEN and CDR2 is SYDVKM in the germline V gene. The CDR3 sequence is 15 residues long. The chain's CDR3 is CASSSSGQLNEKLFF. The CDR3 nucleotides read TGTGCCAGCAGTTCGTCGGGACAGCTTAATGAAAAACTGTTTTTT.

The chain combines TRBV9 with TRBJ1-4, with no clear D. The V gene's germline CDR1 is SGDLS and CDR2 YYNGEE. The CDR3 loop spans 17 amino acids. V was shortened by 0 bases and J by 2 bases, with 14 bases between the two germline ends. CDR3 loop: CASSVGGGYGTNEKLFF. CDR3 bases: TGTGCCAGCAGCGTAGGGGGAGGGTATGGTACTAATGAAAAACTGTTTTTT.

The genes are TRBV9 and TRBJ2-6; D tentatively fits TRBD1 or TRBD2 (6 bases each). V shed 0 bases and J shed 2 bases, with 12 bases lying between them. Germline loops: CDR1 SGDLS, CDR2 YYNGEE. There are 17 residues in the CDR3. This CDR3 is CASSVDQRGAGANVLTF. CDR3 coding DNA: TGTGCCAGCAGCGTAGATCAGAGGGGGGCTGGGGCCAACGTCCTGACTTTC.

As concerns this clone: Other DNA variants within this sample encode the same CDR3. V gene TRBV7-3 combines with J gene TRBJ2-2; D is undetermined. The CDR3 is made up of 14 amino acids. V lost 5 bases and J lost 1, with 8 bases in between. Germline V gene sequence: CDR1 SGHTA, CDR2 FQGTGA. This CDR3 reads CASSLRRNTGELFF. Here the CDR3 DNA reads TGTGCCAGCAGCCTCCGCAGGAACACCGGGGAGCTGTTTTTT.

The chain combines TRBV6-5 with TRBJ1-2; no firm D call. CDR3 size: 15 residues. The V gene lost 5 bases and the J gene lost 2 bases, with 15 bases spanning the gap. Germline V gene sequence: CDR1 MNHEY, CDR2 SVGAGI. CDR3 in DNA: TGTGCCAGCAGTCGTCGTCCACCGGGAAACTATGGCTACACCTTC. The encoded protein is CASSRRPPGNYGYTF.

This clone was seen just once. The rearrangement links TRBV2 to TRBJ2-3; no clear D gene. This CDR3 comprises 14 residues. Germline CDR1 reads SNHLY; CDR2 reads FYNNEI. The V end was cut by 4 bases, the J end by 0 bases, with 8 bases between. CDR3 residues: CASSGPLSTDTQYF. The CDR3, as DNA: TGTGCCAGCAGTGGACCGCTTAGCACAGATACGCAGTATTTT.

This clone showed up just once. This sequence joins TRBV28 and TRBJ1-4; TRBD1 is a possible D gene (6 bases). Looked up from germline, CDR1 is MDHEN and CDR2 is SYDVKM. V was shortened by 7 bases and J by 7 bases, with 10 bases between the two germline ends. The CDR3 length is 12 residues. The CDR3 region has the DNA TGTGCCAGCAACATACAGGGTGAAAAACTGTTTTTT. Translation gives CASNIQGEKLFF. Looking up the rest from reference TRBV28 and TRBJ1-4 gives the full variable domain: DVKVTQSSRYLVKRTGEKVFLECVQDMDHENMFWYRQDPGLGLRLIYFSYDVKMKEKGDIPEGYSVSREKKERFSLILESASTNQTSMYLCASNIQGEKLFFGSGTQLSVL.

Points on this clone: At the DNA level, this CDR3 is encoded by other sequences in the same sample as well. This chain connects TRBV5-1 to TRBJ2-5; 8 bases are shared with TRBD1. CDR3 length: 13 amino acids. Trimming cost V 4 bases and J 1 base; bases outside gene matches: 0. Looked up from germline, CDR1 is SGHRS and CDR2 is YFSETQ. Written as DNA, the CDR3 is TGCGCCAGCAGCCAGGGGGCCCAAGAGACCCAGTACTTC. It is translated as CASSQGAQETQYF. Drawing the rest from reference TRBV5-1 and TRBJ2-5, the complete variable domain is KAGVTQTPRYLIKTRGQQVTLSCSPISGHRSVSWYQQTPGQGLQFLFEYFSETQRNKGNFPGRFSGRQFSNSRSEMNVSTLELGDSALYLCASSQGAQETQYFGPGTRLLVL.

V and J are TRBV5-3 and TRBJ2-1; no clear D gene. TRBV5-3 is annotated as an ORF whose role is uncertain. The length of the CDR3 is 16 residues. V gave up 0 bases and J gave up 0 bases, with 10 bases separating them. DNA of the CDR3: TGTGCCAGAAGCTTGGTATTAGCCCCCTCCTACAATGAGCAGTTCTTC. Amino acid sequence: CARSLVLAPSYNEQFF.

A word on this clone: In the same sample, other DNA sequences code for this CDR3. This chain joins TRBV18 and TRBJ2-7; possibly TRBD2 for D (7 bases). CDR3 size: 13 residues. Trimming shortened V by 3 bases and J by 4 bases, and 10 bases separated the two germline ends. Germline V gives CDR1 KGHSH, CDR2 LQKENI. In DNA, the CDR3 is TGTGCCAGCTCACCCGGGGGGCTGTACGAGCAGTACTTC. Translating it yields CASSPGGLYEQYF.

The CDR3 DNA follows: TGCGCCAGCAGCCAAGGGCTAGCGGGCACCGGGGAGCTGTTTTTT. This codes for CASSQGLAGTGELFF. The rearrangement links TRBV4-1 to TRBJ2-2, with 8 bases lining up with TRBD2. The CDR3 is made up of 15 amino acids. V gave up 1 base and J gave up 4 bases; unmatched junction bases: 2. Germline CDR1 and CDR2: MGHRA and YSYEKL.

V is TRBV7-2 and J is TRBJ2-7; a possible D gene is TRBD2 (6 bases). Per germline, CDR1 SGHTA and CDR2 FQGNSA. Trimming stripped 1 base from V and 9 bases from J, with 16 bases between. The CDR3 runs to 14 residues. The CDR3 is CASSLGPGGSRQYF. CDR3 nucleotide sequence: TGTGCCAGCAGCTTAGGGCCCGGAGGGTCGCGGCAGTACTTC.

In regard to this clone: Different DNA sequences within this sample yield the same CDR3. The chain links TRBV7-2 to TRBJ2-7, with D unclear. Germline V gene lookup returns CDR1 SGHTA and CDR2 FQGNSA. Trimming took 5 bases from V and 1 from J, leaving 6 bases between them. The CDR3 is 12 residues long. CDR3 protein: CASSPGSYEQYF. DNA of the CDR3: TGTGCCAGCAGCCCCGGATCCTACGAGCAGTACTTC. Full variable domain (outside the CDR3, taken from reference TRBV7-2 and TRBJ2-7): GAGVSQSPSNKVTEKGKDVELRCDPISGHTALYWYRQSLGQGLEFLIYFQGNSAPDKSGLPSDRFSAERTGGSVSTLTIQRTQQEDSAVYLCASSPGSYEQYFGPGTRLTVT.

The J gene is TRBJ2-1, the V gene TRBV11-3; TRBD1 is a possible D gene (6 bases). This CDR3 spans 16 amino acids. CDR1 is SGHNT, CDR2 YENEEA, per germline. V lost 3 bases and J 6 bases, leaving 18 bases between the germline ends. In DNA form, the CDR3 reads TGTGCCAGCAGCTTTGGGGGCGGGCCCCACCTCAATGAGCAGTTCTTC. This encodes CASSFGGGPHLNEQFF.